One and the same sample provided the 27 T cell receptor beta chains below, sequenced in a study of cytotoxic CD8 clonotypes in ibrutinib-treated CLL. Sequencing was performed with immunoSEQ multiplex PCR; in TCRdb, only in-frame clones are kept and a portion is missing. Seen here are some 140,000 clones, 91% observed once, and the top ten hold more than 10%. Sequenced here: PBMCs, sampled after 12 months of ibrutinib treatment. The receptors shown here come from a human donor with chronic lymphocytic leukemia.

The chain couples TRBV15 to TRBJ1-1, with no clear D. The germline V gene encodes CDR1 LNHNV and CDR2 YYDKDF (reference sequence). This CDR3 is 14 amino acids long. V was cut by 3 bases and J by 6 bases, with 14 bases left in between. CDR3 DNA: TGTGCCACCAGCAGCTTAATGGGCTTTTCTGAAGCTTTCTTT. Encoded protein: CATSSLMGFSEAFF.

This clone was counted a few times. The rearrangement joins TRBV11-3 to TRBJ1-2; D ambiguous. CDR1 SGHNT and CDR2 YENEEA come from the germline V gene. Trimming stripped 5 bases from V and 3 bases from J, with 13 bases between. The CDR3 has 14 amino acids. The CDR3 nucleotides are TGTGCCAGCAGCCCCTCCCTTCGGGACTATGGCTACACCTTC. Translated: CASSPSLRDYGYTF.

V gene TRBV6-5 combines with J gene TRBJ1-4, with TRBD1 identical over 11 bases. J was trimmed by 10 bases and V by 6 bases; bases with no gene match: 7. Germline V gene data show CDR1 as MNHEY and CDR2 as SVGAGI. The CDR3 is made up of 14 amino acids. CDR3 nucleotide sequence: TGTGCCAGCAGCGAGGGACAGGGGGAGGGAAAACTGTTTTTT. Its translation is CASSEGQGEGKLFF.

The chain employs TRBV7-9 and TRBJ2-1, with D possibly TRBD2 on 5 matching bases. Looked up from germline, CDR1 is SEHNR and CDR2 is FQNEAQ (reference sequence). The CDR3 is made up of 15 amino acids. The ends were cut back, 5 bases at V and 5 bases at J, with 16 bases in the middle. The CDR3 protein is CASSTGGSTDNEQFF. CDR3 bases: TGTGCCAGCAGCACCGGTGGGAGCACCGACAATGAGCAGTTCTTC.

The chain employs TRBV28 and TRBJ2-7; D is possibly TRBD1 (6 bases). Germline V gene lookup returns CDR1 MDHEN and CDR2 SYDVKM. This CDR3 contains 14 residues. V lost 6 bases to trimming and J lost 5 bases, with 17 bases between them. The DNA of the CDR3 is TGTGCCAGCAGGAACCTTCAGGGGTTCCACGAGCAGTACTTC. Translation: CASRNLQGFHEQYF. The whole variable domain, remainder taken from reference TRBV28 and TRBJ2-7, is DVKVTQSSRYLVKRTGEKVFLECVQDMDHENMFWYRQDPGLGLRLIYFSYDVKMKEKGDIPEGYSVSREKKERFSLILESASTNQTSMYLCASRNLQGFHEQYFGPGTRLTVT.

The chain joins TRBV6-5 to TRBJ2-7; a weak D match, TRBD1 (6 bases). V lost 2 bases and J 1 base, leaving 15 bases between the germline ends. There are 16 residues in the CDR3. Germline CDR1 and CDR2: MNHEY and SVGAGI. The CDR3 here is CASSYSLQGNSYEQYF. CDR3 nucleotide sequence: TGTGCCAGCAGTTACAGCCTACAGGGTAATTCCTACGAGCAGTACTTC.

The chain joins TRBV7-2 to TRBJ2-2; D gene ambiguous. Germline values: CDR1 SGHTA, CDR2 FQGNSA. The V end was cut by 0 bases, the J end by 6 bases, with 5 bases between. CDR3 size: 13 residues. CDR3 protein: CASSLAMSGELFF. The CDR3 nucleotides are TGTGCCAGCAGCTTAGCAATGTCCGGGGAGCTGTTTTTT.

The table lists this clone with a count of one. At the DNA level, this CDR3 is encoded by other sequences in the same sample as well. V is TRBV10-3 and J is TRBJ1-2; D remains unclear. Germline V CDR1 and CDR2: ENHRY, SYGVKD. CDR3 length: 14 amino acids. V lost 3 bases and J 2 bases, leaving 10 bases between the germline ends. This CDR3 is CAISESPENYGYTF. CDR3 in DNA: TGTGCCATCAGTGAATCTCCGGAGAACTATGGCTACACCTTC.

V and J are TRBV27 and TRBJ1-2, with 8 bases that match TRBD1. Germline assignment: CDR1 MNHEY and CDR2 SMNVEV (reference sequence). The J segment lost 2 bases and the V segment lost 3 bases, leaving 5 bases of the junction unmatched. This CDR3 comprises 15 residues. DNA for the CDR3: TGTGCCAGCAGTTTCTCAGGGGGCGACAACTATGGCTACACCTTC. The encoded protein is CASSFSGGDNYGYTF.

This sequence joins TRBV6-1 and TRBJ1-5; D not resolved. Trimming shortened V by 2 bases and J by 4 bases, and 12 bases separated the two germline ends. CDR3 length equals 15 residues. Germline V CDR1 and CDR2: MNHNS, SASEGT. The CDR3 nucleotides read TGTGCCAGCAGTGAATATCGGGCCGAAAATCAGCCCCAGCATTTT. This translates into CASSEYRAENQPQHF.

The V call is TRBV7-6, the J call TRBJ2-3; D is possibly TRBD1 or TRBD2 (5 bases each). The V and J ends lost 5 bases and 6 bases respectively, with 21 bases between them. The CDR3 runs to 16 residues. Germline V gene data show CDR1 as SGHVS and CDR2 as FNYEAQ. The CDR3 sequence: CASSQSLLAGADTQYF. The CDR3 DNA is TGTGCCAGCAGCCAAAGTCTGCTAGCTGGGGCGGATACGCAGTATTTT.

V gene TRBV2 combines with J gene TRBJ1-2; no clear D. Germline V gene data show CDR1 as SNHLY and CDR2 as FYNNEI. CDR3 length: 14 amino acids. Trimming removed 3 bases at V and 5 bases at J, with 13 bases between. The CDR3, as DNA: TGTGCCAGCAGTGATGTAGGAGAAGGGTATGGCTACACCTTC. Translation gives CASSDVGEGYGYTF.

The chain combines TRBV13 with TRBJ2-2; no definite D call. Trimming removed 5 bases at V and 0 bases at J, with 13 bases between. Germline V lookup: CDR1 PRHDT, CDR2 FYEKMQ (reference sequence). The CDR3 length is 16 residues. DNA of the CDR3: TGTGCCAGCAGCCACACCGGGCTTACGAACACCGGGGAGCTGTTTTTT. Its protein product is CASSHTGLTNTGELFF.

V is TRBV11-3 and J is TRBJ1-1; D might be TRBD1 (5 bases). CDR3 length equals 14 residues. Trimming shortened V by 5 bases and J by 2 bases, and 12 bases separated the two germline ends. The V gene's germline CDR1 is SGHNT and CDR2 YENEEA. For the CDR3, the DNA is TGTGCCAGCAGCCTTAACAGGAAAAACACTGAAGCTTTCTTT. Its translation: CASSLNRKNTEAFF.

The chain combines TRBV28 with TRBJ2-5; D might be TRBD1 or TRBD2, each matching 5 bases. The V and J ends lost 5 bases and 1 base respectively, with 11 bases between them. Germline V gene lookup returns CDR1 MDHEN and CDR2 SYDVKM. The CDR3 totals 14 residues. The CDR3 sequence: CASSNPGTQETQYF. CDR3 in DNA: TGTGCCAGCAGTAATCCGGGGACCCAAGAGACCCAGTACTTC.

The V call is TRBV27, the J call TRBJ1-6; the D gene is possibly TRBD1 (6 bases). In germline, CDR1 is MNHEY, CDR2 SMNVEV (reference sequence). This CDR3 is 15 amino acids long. Trimming took 0 bases from V and 9 from J, leaving 12 bases between them. CDR3 sequence reads: CASSLSSGQSSPLHF. Here the CDR3 DNA reads TGTGCCAGCAGTTTATCTTCCGGACAGAGTTCACCCCTCCACTTT.

The chain uses TRBV9 and TRBJ2-6; D gene uncertain. The V and J ends lost 3 bases and 0 bases respectively, with 13 bases between them. This CDR3 has 17 residues. CDR1 is SGDLS and CDR2 is YYNGEE in the germline V gene. The DNA of the CDR3 is TGTGCCAGCAGCGCGGACCCGAGAAGCTCTGGGGCCAACGTCCTGACTTTC. It translates to CASSADPRSSGANVLTF.

This chain connects TRBV7-3 to TRBJ2-1; 13 bases are a match to TRBD2. Germline CDR1 SGHTA, CDR2 FQGTGA. The CDR3 length is 16 residues. V trimming: 6 bases; J trimming: 1 base; junction bases outside the gene matches: 3. The CDR3 sequence: CASSWTSGSSYNEQFF. The CDR3 DNA follows: TGTGCCAGCAGTTGGACTAGCGGGAGTTCCTACAATGAGCAGTTCTTC. Drawing the rest from reference TRBV7-3 and TRBJ2-1, the complete variable domain is GAGVSQTPSNKVTEKGKYVELRCDPISGHTALYWYRQSLGQGPEFLIYFQGTGAADDSGLPNDRFFAVRPEGSVSTLKIQRTERGDSAVYLCASSWTSGSSYNEQFFGPGTRLTVL.

This clone showed up just once. The rearrangement uses TRBV7-2 and TRBJ2-2; D is unclear. V dropped 6 bases and J dropped 7 bases, with 12 bases sitting between them. Germline CDR1 is SGHTA and CDR2 is FQGNSA. CDR3 length: 13 residues. The CDR3 sequence: CASRKSQLGELFF. The CDR3 region has the DNA TGTGCCAGCAGGAAGTCCCAGCTCGGGGAGCTGTTTTTT.

The chain employs TRBV13 and TRBJ2-1; D gene unclear. This CDR3 comprises 15 residues. Germline CDR1 and CDR2: PRHDT and FYEKMQ (reference sequence). The germline V and J ends were trimmed by 4 bases and 4 bases, with 14 bases remaining between them. The CDR3: CASSSGRKKYNEQFF. The CDR3 nucleotides are TGTGCCAGCAGCTCCGGACGCAAGAAGTACAATGAGCAGTTCTTC.

The CDR3 DNA is TGCGCCAGCAGCCTCCGGGACAGGGCCGAGACCCAGTACTTC. Its translation is CASSLRDRAETQYF. The chain uses TRBV4-1 and TRBJ2-5; 9 nucleotides line up with TRBD1. This CDR3 has 14 amino acids. Losses at the gene ends were 4 bases for V and 5 bases for J; bases not matched to a gene: 5. Looked up from germline, CDR1 is MGHRA and CDR2 is YSYEKL.

The rearrangement joins TRBV5-1 to TRBJ1-1; tentative D call: TRBD1 (5 bases). Germline V gene lookup returns CDR1 SGHRS and CDR2 YFSETQ. The CDR3 totals 14 residues. V was clipped by 3 bases and J by 4 bases, with 13 bases between them. The CDR3 sequence: CASSSPGGGTEAFF. DNA for the CDR3: TGCGCCAGCAGCTCCCCGGGGGGAGGCACTGAAGCTTTCTTT.

This sequence joins TRBV11-3 and TRBJ2-1; D unresolved. The CDR3 runs to 11 residues. From germline, CDR1 is SGHNT and CDR2 YENEEA. Trimming stripped 5 bases from V and 10 bases from J, with 9 bases between. This CDR3 reads CASSANREQFF. The CDR3 nucleotides are TGTGCCAGCAGCGCAAATCGGGAGCAGTTCTTC.

The V and J genes are TRBV27 and TRBJ1-1; tentatively, D is TRBD1 (6 bases). Trimming stripped 8 bases from V and 11 bases from J, with 21 bases between. CDR1 is MNHEY, CDR2 SMNVEV, per germline (reference sequence). The CDR3 contains 13 residues. The CDR3 DNA is TGTGCCAGCCGGACTGAACCGCAGGGGAATGCTTTCTTT. Residues: CASRTEPQGNAFF.

The gene calls are TRBV4-3 and TRBJ2-7, with D possibly TRBD2 on 5 matching bases. V lost 0 bases and J 4 bases, leaving 13 bases between the germline ends. Germline V gene sequence: CDR1 LGHNA, CDR2 YSLEER. The CDR3 loop spans 15 amino acids. The CDR3 DNA is TGCGCCAGCAGCCAAGAAGTCGGGGTTTGGTACGAGCAGTACTTC. It encodes CASSQEVGVWYEQYF.

The V and J genes are TRBV5-1 and TRBJ2-7; the match to TRBD1 covers 9 bases. This CDR3 contains 15 residues. Per germline, CDR1 SGHRS and CDR2 YFSETQ. V dropped 3 bases and J dropped 5; count of bases not matched to a gene: 9. CDR3 loop: CASSSRDRVVNEQYF. In DNA, the CDR3 is TGCGCCAGCAGCTCCCGGGACAGGGTGGTCAACGAGCAGTACTTC.

The V and J genes are TRBV29-1 and TRBJ2-3; D call uncertain. The CDR3 extends over 12 amino acids. The germline CDR1 and CDR2 sequences are SQVTM and ANQGSEA. The V end was cut by 8 bases, the J end by 1 base, with 10 bases between. The CDR3, as DNA: TGCAGCTTCCACCGGGGCACAGATACGCAGTATTTT. Its translation: CSFHRGTDTQYF.